This T cell receptor (beta chain) was retrieved from a study of PD-1 blockade in classical Hodgkin lymphoma. Repertoires were generated with immunoSEQ multiplex PCR, while TCRdb's copy carries only in-frame clones and drops some. The repertoire has some 52,000 clones, roughly nine tenths of them found once; the top ten carry 6% to 7%. This clone was picked up one time. Indicated time point: cycle 4 day 1 (C4D1), after more than five weeks of nivolumab. Relapse was seen in all patients after autologous stem cell transplantation, and brentuximab vedotin exposure was variable. The CDR3 is made up of 13 amino acids. The germline V gene has CDR1 MNHNS and CDR2 SASEGT. The V and J ends lost 7 bases and 6 bases, in that order; junction bases with no gene match: 4.

The chain carries TRBV6-1 and TRBJ2-3; 10 bases are a match to TRBD2. The specimen was peripheral blood mononuclear cells (PBMCs), collected before the fourth cycle of nivolumab. This TCR was sampled from a human donor with classical Hodgkin lymphoma. The CDR3 reads CASTSGGWDTQYF. The CDR3 DNA reads as TGTGCCAGCACTAGCGGGGGATGGGATACGCAGTATTTT.